This section outlines one T cell receptor beta chain sequence together with its context. Random-hexamer reverse transcription was applied to about 0.5 to 1 ug RNA. Across 54 Vbeta and 13 Jbeta, TCR beta CDR3 was amplified with immunoSEQ multiplex PCR. TCRdb re-called the immunoSEQ multiplex PCR reads with MiXCR, one entry per CDR3 protein. The data contain 100,000 to 150,000 distinct CDR3 sequences, 75% to 90% of them singletons. This sample is drawn from a study of CD8 T cells in Susac syndrome. Germline V CDR1 and CDR2: LGHNA, YSLEER. The CDR3 extends over 16 amino acids. With V trimmed by 2 bases and J by 4 bases, 9 bases remained unmatched. The patients who served as multiple sclerosis controls were treatment-naive and had stable or active relapsing-remitting disease that fulfilled the revised McDonald criteria. Negative isolation was used for CD8+ and CD4+ T cells and FACS enrichment for TEMRA cells.

Source material: CD8+ T cells from PBMCs. This receptor was taken from a human donor with multiple sclerosis. The chain recombines TRBV4-3 with TRBJ1-1, with TRBD1 matching 8 bases. CDR3 in DNA: TGCGCCAGCAGCCAATCGGACAGGGATCTTCCCACTGAAGCTTTCTTT. Its translation: CASSQSDRDLPTEAFF.